This T cell receptor beta chain was retrieved from a study of blood T cell repertoires in COVID-19. The ends were cut back, 0 bases at V and 4 bases at J, with 11 bases in the middle. The germline V gene encodes CDR1 SGHNT and CDR2 YENEEA. This CDR3 has 15 residues. While infection was still active, Seattle patients were enrolled and then followed longitudinally. Source study methods: The authors estimated nucleated cell counts from reference gene primer amplification. Assay used: immunoSEQ multiplex PCR; TCRdb lists only in-frame clones, some missing. The V and J calls and the clone size are those of that table, but D and trimming were determined from the DNA. The sample consists of 400,000 to 450,000 clones, 80% to 90% of them appearing once. This clone was observed a single time.

This receptor was identified in a man younger than 35 with COVID-19, enrolled during active disease. The sample was peripheral blood. The J gene is TRBJ2-3, the V gene TRBV11-3, with a possible D match to TRBD2 (5 bases). This CDR3 is CASSLDTRVADTQYF. CDR3 coding DNA: TGTGCCAGCAGCTTAGATACGAGGGTAGCAGATACGCAGTATTTT.